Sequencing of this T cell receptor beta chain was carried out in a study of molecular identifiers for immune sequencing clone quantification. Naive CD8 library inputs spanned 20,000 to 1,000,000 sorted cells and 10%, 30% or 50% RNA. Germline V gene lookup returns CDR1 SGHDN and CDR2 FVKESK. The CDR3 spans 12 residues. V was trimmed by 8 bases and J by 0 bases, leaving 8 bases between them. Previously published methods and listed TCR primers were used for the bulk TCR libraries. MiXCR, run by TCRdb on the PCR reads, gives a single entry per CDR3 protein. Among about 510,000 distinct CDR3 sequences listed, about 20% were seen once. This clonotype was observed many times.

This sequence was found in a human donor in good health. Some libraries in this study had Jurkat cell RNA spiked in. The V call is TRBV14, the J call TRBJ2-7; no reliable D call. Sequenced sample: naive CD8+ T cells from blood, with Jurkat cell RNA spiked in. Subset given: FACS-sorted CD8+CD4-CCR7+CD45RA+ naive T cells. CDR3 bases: TGTGCCAGCGGCGAGACCTCCTACGAGCAGTACTTC. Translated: CASGETSYEQYF.